The 19 T cell receptor beta chains below all came from one sample that was sequenced in a study of OX40 agonist ivuxolimab in advanced cancers. Sequencing used immunoSEQ multiplex PCR; TCRdb keeps in-frame clones, though not all of them. The profile shows approximately 10,000 clones, around four fifths of them singletons. Here the sequenced sample was CD4+ or CD8+ T cells sorted from blood, taken in a trial of the OX40 agonist ivuxolimab. The receptors derive from an adult with an advanced solid tumor such as melanoma, head and neck, liver or kidney cancer.

This chain links TRBV7-9 with TRBJ1-2; tentative D call: TRBD1 (6 bases). V lost 5 bases, J lost 4 bases, and 20 bases lay in between. Germline V gene lookup returns CDR1 SEHNR and CDR2 FQNEAQ (reference sequence). The CDR3 loop spans 16 amino acids. CDR3 sequence reads: CASSLDVSGGGYGYTF. The CDR3 nucleotides read TGTGCCAGCAGCCTAGATGTTTCCGGGGGCGGCTATGGCTACACCTTC.

The chain recombines TRBV4-3 with TRBJ1-6; no reliable D call. In germline, CDR1 is LGHNA, CDR2 YSLEER. The CDR3 has 13 residues. V was shortened by 0 bases and J by 11 bases, with 8 bases between the two germline ends. CDR3 sequence: CASSQEPTPPLHF. The CDR3, as DNA: TGCGCCAGCAGCCAAGAACCCACGCCACCCCTCCACTTT.

The V gene is TRBV27, the J gene TRBJ2-5; 13 nucleotides match TRBD2. From germline, CDR1 is MNHEY and CDR2 SMNVEV (reference sequence). Trimming removed 5 bases from V and 5 bases from J; junction bases left unmatched: 14. The CDR3 covers 18 residues. The CDR3 reads CASSPYALLAGGPETQYF. The CDR3 DNA reads TGTGCCAGCAGTCCCTATGCCCTACTAGCGGGGGGGCCGGAGACCCAGTACTTC.

The chain combines TRBV19 with TRBJ1-5; D gene unclear. The V end lost 3 bases, the J end lost 0 bases, and 0 bases lay between the germline ends. CDR3 size: 12 residues. The germline gives CDR1 LNHDA, CDR2 SQIVND (reference sequence). CDR3 amino acids: CASSISNQPQHF. CDR3 sequence (DNA): TGTGCCAGTAGTATTAGCAATCAGCCCCAGCATTTT.

The chain links TRBV9 to TRBJ2-3, with D maybe TRBD2 (6 bases). The V end was cut by 4 bases, the J end by 0 bases, with 9 bases between. Germline CDR1 reads SGDLS; CDR2 reads YYNGEE. The CDR3 is 14 residues long. The CDR3 nucleotides read TGTGCCAGCAGCCCAGGGACTAGCACAGATACGCAGTATTTT. Residues: CASSPGTSTDTQYF.

The V and J genes are TRBV11-2 and TRBJ1-1, with 7 bases that match TRBD1. The CDR3 loop spans 15 amino acids. Germline lookup yields CDR1 SGHAT and CDR2 FQNNGV. Unmatched junction bases numbered 8, after V lost 5 bases and J lost 2 bases. CDR3 loop: CASSQRQGLNTEAFF. CDR3 nucleotides: TGTGCCAGCAGCCAAAGACAGGGTTTAAACACTGAAGCTTTCTTT.

This clone occurred once. The genes are TRBV4-1 and TRBJ1-2; D is unclear. Germline CDR1 is MGHRA and CDR2 is YSYEKL. This CDR3 contains 17 residues. Deletions cut 4 bases from V and 5 bases from J, with 23 bases between. CDR3 sequence: CASSPLGIGERKYGYTF. The CDR3, as DNA: TGCGCCAGCAGCCCCCTGGGGATTGGTGAGAGGAAGTATGGCTACACCTTC.

This chain uses TRBV15 with TRBJ2-5, with 8 bases identical to TRBD1. V was pared by 3 bases and J by 2 bases, with 2 bases of the junction left unmatched. The CDR3 loop spans 14 amino acids. Germline V gene data show CDR1 as LNHNV and CDR2 as YYDKDF (reference sequence). This CDR3 is CATSSHRGQETQYF. Here the CDR3 DNA reads TGTGCCACCAGCAGTCACAGGGGGCAAGAGACCCAGTACTTC.

V usage is TRBV7-2 and J usage is TRBJ1-5; D may be TRBD1 (5 bases). The germline V gene encodes CDR1 SGHTA and CDR2 FQGNSA. The germline V and J ends were trimmed by 5 bases and 2 bases, with 13 bases remaining between them. The CDR3 contains 15 residues. In DNA form, the CDR3 reads TGTGCCAGCAGCCGGGACCCCGGGGGCAATCAGCCCCAGCATTTT. Its protein is CASSRDPGGNQPQHF.

V gene TRBV6-5 combines with J gene TRBJ1-5; 12 bases are shared with TRBD1. J gave up 6 bases and V 5 bases, and 2 bases lay outside the gene matches. The CDR3 is 14 amino acids. Germline V gene lookup returns CDR1 MNHEY and CDR2 SVGAGI. CDR3 amino acids: CASSGTGGSQPQHF. The CDR3 DNA follows: TGTGCCAGCAGTGGGACAGGGGGCAGTCAGCCCCAGCATTTT.

This clone came up a few times. The rearrangement uses TRBV5-1 and TRBJ1-1, with D possibly matching TRBD1 (6 bases). Germline V gene lookup returns CDR1 SGHRS and CDR2 YFSETQ. The CDR3 covers 15 residues. V lost 0 bases to trimming and J lost 1 base, with 10 bases between them. Here the CDR3 reads CASSLVWTENTEAFF. In DNA form, the CDR3 reads TGCGCCAGCAGCTTGGTCTGGACAGAGAACACTGAAGCTTTCTTT.

This rearrangement joins TRBV6-4 to TRBJ2-3; no clear D gene. Trimming pared 0 bases from V and 2 bases from J, leaving 6 bases between. This CDR3 is 14 amino acids long. CDR1 MRHNA and CDR2 SNTAGT come from the germline V gene. CDR3 protein: CASSDSAITDTQYF. CDR3 in DNA: TGTGCCAGCAGTGACTCGGCTATCACAGATACGCAGTATTTT.

This chain joins TRBV11-3 and TRBJ2-5, with TRBD1 identical over 7 bases. The CDR3 totals 14 residues. Looked up from germline, CDR1 is SGHNT and CDR2 is YENEEA. The junction had 5 bases not matched to a gene; V was cut back by 5 bases and J by 2 bases. CDR3 coding DNA: TGTGCCAGCAGCCCCAGGGGGTTACAAGAGACCCAGTACTTC. Residues: CASSPRGLQETQYF.

The chain recombines TRBV6-6 with TRBJ2-5, with TRBD1 identical over 7 bases. V lost 2 bases to trimming and J lost 4 bases; unmatched junction nucleotides: 4. The CDR3 runs 14 residues. The germline gives CDR1 MNHNY, CDR2 SVGAGI (reference sequence). Here the CDR3 reads CASSYDAGGETQYF. The CDR3 coding sequence is TGTGCCAGCAGTTACGACGCAGGGGGAGAGACCCAGTACTTC.

The rearrangement joins TRBV4-1 to TRBJ2-2; either TRBD1 or TRBD2 may fit D (5 bases each). The CDR3 is 14 residues long. The germline V gene encodes CDR1 MGHRA and CDR2 YSYEKL. V lost 4 bases to trimming and J lost 6 bases, with 12 bases between them. The CDR3 sequence is CASSRDHGSGELFF. In nucleotides, the CDR3 is TGCGCCAGCAGCCGGGACCACGGGTCCGGGGAGCTGTTTTTT.

This clone came up once. The chain carries TRBV27 and TRBJ2-3; D might be TRBD2 (6 bases). Germline lookup yields CDR1 MNHEY and CDR2 SMNVEV (reference sequence). The CDR3 sequence is 14 residues long. V lost 6 bases to trimming and J lost 7 bases, with 17 bases between them. The CDR3 loop is CASSPGLSPYTQYF. The CDR3 DNA sequence: TGTGCCAGCAGCCCGGGACTTAGCCCGTATACGCAGTATTTT.

This sequence joins TRBV2 and TRBJ1-1; 8 nucleotides agree with TRBD1. This CDR3 spans 13 amino acids. Germline trimming cut 7 bases from V and 7 bases from J; bases unmatched to any gene: 8. Germline CDR1 and CDR2: SNHLY and FYNNEI. The CDR3 region is CASTPRGQGEAFF. The CDR3 DNA sequence: TGTGCCAGCACCCCCCGCGGACAGGGTGAAGCTTTCTTT.

This chain joins TRBV5-6 and TRBJ2-7; 7 nucleotides agree with TRBD2. Germline V gives CDR1 SGHDT, CDR2 YYEEEE. J was trimmed by 3 bases and V by 3 bases; bases with no gene match: 12. This CDR3 contains 16 residues. The CDR3 coding sequence is TGTGCCAGCAGCTCCACCGCGGGGGACGGAGGCTACGAGCAGTACTTC. Translating gives CASSSTAGDGGYEQYF.

Sample share makes this clone medium-sized. This rearrangement joins TRBV27 to TRBJ1-5; the match to TRBD1 covers 9 bases. J gave up 1 base and V 5 bases, and 6 bases lay outside the gene matches. Germline lookup yields CDR1 MNHEY and CDR2 SMNVEV (reference sequence). This CDR3 has 16 residues. This CDR3 reads CASSPAQGASNQPQHF. The CDR3 coding sequence is TGTGCCAGCAGTCCTGCACAGGGGGCGAGCAATCAGCCCCAGCATTTT.